This T cell receptor beta chain was sequenced for a study of naive and memory T cell subsets. About this clonotype itself: Its target is not known.

From the second PCR step, alpha and beta chains were amplified apart. Regarding the study as a whole: In naive cells, over 95% of TCR sequences were seen only once.

Two oligonucleotides, mixed equimolar, formed the beta constant-region primer covering TRBC1 and TRBC2. TCRdb used MiXCR to reprocess the UMI-ligation and nested PCR reads, holding one entry per CDR3 protein. The table has roughly 91,000 distinct CDR3 sequences, around 12% seen once. The sequence was collected from a human donor in good health. The sample consisted of central memory CD4+ T cells from blood.

In DNA form, the CDR3 reads TGTGCCAGCAGCCCCCGGGGACAGGGGGCCTATGGCTACACCTTC. Its protein product is CASSPRGQGAYGYTF. V usage is TRBV7-8 and J usage is TRBJ1-2; 12 positions agree with TRBD1. The CDR3 consists of 15 residues. The V segment lost 5 bases and the J segment 4 bases; nucleotides outside the gene matches: 5. Germline values: CDR1 SGHVS, CDR2 FQNEAQ.